This is a list of T cell receptor beta chains from one sample in a study of CD4 T cells in relation to SARS-CoV-2 and coronaviruses. Sequencing used immunoSEQ multiplex PCR; TCRdb keeps in-frame clones, though not all of them. Of approximately 64,000 clones listed, 85% to 95% are singletons. Sequenced sample: naive CD4+ T cells from PBMCs. The receptors stem from a human donor in good health. Each CDR3 is given with its conserved first and last residue. D genes are given only for firm matches. Rows may omit the clone size; those that give it use once, few, many or a size class.

V gene	clone size	D gene	J gene	CDR3 DNA	CDR3 protein
TRBV27	few	TRBD2	TRBJ2-4	TGTGCCAGCACCAGGACTAGCGGGAGGGCCGTCAAAAACATTCAGTACTTC	CASTRTSGRAVKNIQYF
TRBV28	NA	TRBD2	TRBJ2-7	TGTGCCAGCAGTTCGGGACTAGTCTACGAGCAGTACTTC	CASSSGLVYEQYF
TRBV10-1	NA	NA	TRBJ1-3	TGCGCCAGCAGTGAGTCATTGAATTCTGGAAACACCATATATTTT	CASSESLNSGNTIYF
TRBV2	NA	NA	TRBJ1-4	TGTGCCAGCAGTGAACGGGGCCTCGGGGAAAAACTGTTTTTT	CASSERGLGEKLFF
TRBV6-6	NA	TRBD1	TRBJ2-7	TGTGCCAGCCGACCTGGACAGGGGATCTACGAGCAGTACTTC	CASRPGQGIYEQYF
TRBV6-1	NA	NA	TRBJ1-1	TGTGCCAGCAGTGATGTAGCCCGTAACACTGAAGCTTTCTTT	CASSDVARNTEAFF
TRBV28	NA	TRBD1	TRBJ1-5	TGTGCCAGCCTGGAACAGGGGGGGTCTTTGGCCCAGCATTTT	CASLEQGGSLAQHF
TRBV7-9	NA	TRBD1	TRBJ2-7	TGTGCCAGCAGCTTAATAGGGGGCGGGTCCTACGAGCAGTACTTC	CASSLIGGGSYEQYF
TRBV28	NA	TRBD2	TRBJ2-2	TGTGCCAGCACCTCCGGAGGGACTAGTCGCGCCGGGGAGCTGTTTTTT	CASTSGGTSRAGELFF
TRBV11-2	NA	NA	TRBJ1-3	TGTGCCAGCAGCTTAGACCTGGGCAGCTCTGGAAACACCATATATTTT	CASSLDLGSSGNTIYF
TRBV2	NA	TRBD2	TRBJ2-3	TGTGCCAGCAGTGTGGGACTAGCGGGAGGGCCGGGCACAGATACGCAGTATTTT	CASSVGLAGGPGTDTQYF
TRBV28	NA	NA	TRBJ1-1	TGTGCCAGCAAGGACCGTGAAGCTTTCTTT	CASKDREAFF
TRBV6-1	NA	NA	TRBJ2-7	TGTGCCAGCAGTGAAGCAGTGACAACGCCTTACGAGCAGTACTTC	CASSEAVTTPYEQYF
TRBV6-5	NA	NA	TRBJ1-3	TGTGCCAGCAGTTACTCCAGGCAGAACTCTGGAAACACCATATATTTT	CASSYSRQNSGNTIYF